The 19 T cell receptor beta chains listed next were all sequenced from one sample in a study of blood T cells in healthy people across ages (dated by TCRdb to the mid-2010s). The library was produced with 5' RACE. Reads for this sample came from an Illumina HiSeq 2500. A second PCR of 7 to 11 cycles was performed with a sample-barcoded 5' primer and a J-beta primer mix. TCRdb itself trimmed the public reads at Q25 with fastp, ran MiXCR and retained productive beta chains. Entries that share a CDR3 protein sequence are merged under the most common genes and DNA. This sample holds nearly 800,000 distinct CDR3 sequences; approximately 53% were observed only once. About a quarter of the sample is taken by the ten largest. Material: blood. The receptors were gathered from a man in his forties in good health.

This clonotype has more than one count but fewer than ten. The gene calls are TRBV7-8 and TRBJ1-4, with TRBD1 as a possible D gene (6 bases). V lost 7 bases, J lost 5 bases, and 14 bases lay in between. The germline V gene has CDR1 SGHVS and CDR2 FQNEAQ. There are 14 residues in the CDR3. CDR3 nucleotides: TGTGCCAGCACAGGGGCAGGGAACAATGAAAAACTGTTTTTT. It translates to CASTGAGNNEKLFF. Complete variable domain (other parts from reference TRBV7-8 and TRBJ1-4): GAGVSQSPRYKVAKRGQDVALRCDPISGHVSLFWYQQALGQGPEFLTYFQNEAQLDKSGLPSDRFFAERPEGSVSTLKIQRTQQEDSAVYLCASTGAGNNEKLFFGSGTQLSVL.

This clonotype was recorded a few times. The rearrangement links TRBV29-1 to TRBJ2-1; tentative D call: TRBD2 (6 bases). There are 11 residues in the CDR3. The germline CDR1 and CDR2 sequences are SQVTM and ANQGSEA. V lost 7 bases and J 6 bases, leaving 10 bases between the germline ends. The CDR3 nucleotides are TGCAGCGGAATTAGCGGCAATGAGCAGTTCTTC. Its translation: CSGISGNEQFF.

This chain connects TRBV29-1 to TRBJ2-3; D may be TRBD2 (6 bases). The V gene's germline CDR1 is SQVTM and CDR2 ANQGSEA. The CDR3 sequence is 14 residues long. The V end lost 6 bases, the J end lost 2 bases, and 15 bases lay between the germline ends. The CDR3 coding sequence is TGCAGCGTCACTGAGGGGACTTCCACAGATACGCAGTATTTT. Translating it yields CSVTEGTSTDTQYF.

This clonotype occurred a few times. CDR3 in amino acids: CASSGDRAPDEQFF. The CDR3 nucleotides read TGTGCCAGCAGTGGGGACAGGGCGCCGGATGAGCAGTTCTTC. The chain joins TRBV11-2 to TRBJ2-1; 9 nucleotides line up with TRBD1. Germline CDR1 and CDR2: SGHAT and FQNNGV. The CDR3 is made up of 14 amino acids. Trimming at V came to 6 bases and at J to 8 bases, leaving 8 bases not matched to a gene.

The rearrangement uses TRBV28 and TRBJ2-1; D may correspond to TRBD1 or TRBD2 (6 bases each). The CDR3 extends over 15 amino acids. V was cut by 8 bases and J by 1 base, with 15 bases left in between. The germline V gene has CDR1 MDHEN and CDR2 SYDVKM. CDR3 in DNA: TGTGCCAGCGCCCCGGGGGCACCTTCCTACAATGAGCAGTTCTTC. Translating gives CASAPGAPSYNEQFF.

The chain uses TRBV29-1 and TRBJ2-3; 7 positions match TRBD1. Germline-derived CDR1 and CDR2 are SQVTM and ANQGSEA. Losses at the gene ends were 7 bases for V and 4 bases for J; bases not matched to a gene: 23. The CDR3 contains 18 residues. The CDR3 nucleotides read TGCAGCGGGAGACCGGTGACCTCGGGACAGATTACTTCAGATACGCAGTATTTT. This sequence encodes CSGRPVTSGQITSDTQYF.

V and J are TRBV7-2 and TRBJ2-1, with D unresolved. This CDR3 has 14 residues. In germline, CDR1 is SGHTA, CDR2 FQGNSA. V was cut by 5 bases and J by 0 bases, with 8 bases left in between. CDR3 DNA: TGTGCCAGCAGCCGAGCCAGCTCCTACAATGAGCAGTTCTTC. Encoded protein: CASSRASSYNEQFF.

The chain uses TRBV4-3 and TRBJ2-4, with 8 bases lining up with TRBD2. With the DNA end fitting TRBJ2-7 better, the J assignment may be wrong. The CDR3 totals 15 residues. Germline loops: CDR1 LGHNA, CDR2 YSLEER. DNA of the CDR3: TGCGCCAGCAGCCTCACTAGCGGTAAGGACTACGAGCAGTACTTC. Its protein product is CASSLTSGKDYEQYF.

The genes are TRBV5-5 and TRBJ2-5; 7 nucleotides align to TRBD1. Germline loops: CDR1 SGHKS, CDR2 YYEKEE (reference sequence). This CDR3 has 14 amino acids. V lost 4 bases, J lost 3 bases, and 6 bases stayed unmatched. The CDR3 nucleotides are TGTGCCAGCAGCGTTCCGGGACAGAAAGAGACCCAGTACTTC. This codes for CASSVPGQKETQYF.

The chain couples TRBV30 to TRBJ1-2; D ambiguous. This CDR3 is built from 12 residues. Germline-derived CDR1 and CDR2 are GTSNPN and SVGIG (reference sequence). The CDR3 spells CVGDTPLGGYTF. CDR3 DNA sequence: TGTGTTGGAGATACTCCTCTCGGTGGCTACACCTTC.

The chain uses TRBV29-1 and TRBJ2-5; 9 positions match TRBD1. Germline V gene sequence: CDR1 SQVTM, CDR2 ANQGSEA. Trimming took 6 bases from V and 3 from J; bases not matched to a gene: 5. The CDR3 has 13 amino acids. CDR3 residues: CSVRQGVEETQYF. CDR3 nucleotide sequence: TGCAGCGTGCGACAGGGGGTGGAAGAGACCCAGTACTTC.

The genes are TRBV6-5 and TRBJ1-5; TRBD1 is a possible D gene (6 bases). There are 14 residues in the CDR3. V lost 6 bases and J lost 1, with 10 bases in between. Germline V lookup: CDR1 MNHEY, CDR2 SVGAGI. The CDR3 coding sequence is TGTGCCAGCAGATTCCAGGGGAGCAATCAGCCCCAGCATTTT. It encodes CASRFQGSNQPQHF.

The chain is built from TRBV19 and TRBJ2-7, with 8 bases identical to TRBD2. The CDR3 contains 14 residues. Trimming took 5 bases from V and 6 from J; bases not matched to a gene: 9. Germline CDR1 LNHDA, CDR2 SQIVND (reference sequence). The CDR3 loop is CASSPGTRGSEQYF. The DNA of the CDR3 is TGTGCCAGTAGTCCCGGGACTAGAGGCTCCGAGCAGTACTTC. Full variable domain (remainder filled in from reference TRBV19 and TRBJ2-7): DGGITQSPKYLFRKEGQNVTLSCEQNLNHDAMYWYRQDPGQGLRLIYYSQIVNDFQKGDIAEGYSVSREKKESFPLTVTSAQKNPTAFYLCASSPGTRGSEQYFGPGTRLTVT.

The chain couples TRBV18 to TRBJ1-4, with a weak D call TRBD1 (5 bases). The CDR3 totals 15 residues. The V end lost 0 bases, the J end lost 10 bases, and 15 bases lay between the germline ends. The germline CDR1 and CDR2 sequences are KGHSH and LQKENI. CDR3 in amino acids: CASSPPGQQGGKLFF. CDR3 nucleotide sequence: TGTGCCAGCTCACCACCGGGCCAGCAGGGTGGAAAACTGTTTTTT. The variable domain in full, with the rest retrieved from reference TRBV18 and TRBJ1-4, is NAGVMQNPRHLVRRRGQEARLRCSPMKGHSHVYWYRQLPEEGLKFMVYLQKENIIDESGMPKERFSAEFPKEGPSILRIQQVVRGDSAAYFCASSPPGQQGGKLFFGSGTQLSVL.

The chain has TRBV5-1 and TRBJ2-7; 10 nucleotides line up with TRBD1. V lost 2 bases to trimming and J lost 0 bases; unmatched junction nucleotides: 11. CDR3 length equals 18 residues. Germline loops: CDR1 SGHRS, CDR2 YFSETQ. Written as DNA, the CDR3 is TGCGCCAGCAGCTTCACGTCTTCGACAGGGGGCTCCTCCTACGAGCAGTACTTC. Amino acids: CASSFTSSTGGSSYEQYF.

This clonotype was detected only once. The CDR3 DNA sequence: TGTGCCAGCAGATCCCCGGTGGGAGGGTCCCAGCCCCAGCATTTT. Translated, it gives CASRSPVGGSQPQHF. The V gene is TRBV28, the J gene TRBJ1-5; D is unclear. The length of the CDR3 is 15 residues. From germline, CDR1 is MDHEN and CDR2 SYDVKM. Trimming cost V 6 bases and J 7 bases, with 19 bases left between them.

The CDR3 loop is CASSLAHVNSGANVLTF. CDR3 in DNA: TGTGCCAGCAGTTTAGCGCATGTAAACTCTGGGGCCAACGTCCTGACTTTC. This chain connects TRBV28 to TRBJ2-6; no definite D call. Germline loops: CDR1 MDHEN, CDR2 SYDVKM. The CDR3 sequence is 17 residues long. Trimming cost V 2 bases and J 0 bases, with 11 bases left between them.

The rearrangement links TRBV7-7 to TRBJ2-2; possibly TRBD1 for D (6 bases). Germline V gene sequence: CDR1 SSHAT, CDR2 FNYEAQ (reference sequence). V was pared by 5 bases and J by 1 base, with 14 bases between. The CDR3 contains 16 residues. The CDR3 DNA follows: TGTGCCAGCAGCCCGACGACAGGAGAGAACACCGGGGAGCTGTTTTTT. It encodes CASSPTTGENTGELFF.

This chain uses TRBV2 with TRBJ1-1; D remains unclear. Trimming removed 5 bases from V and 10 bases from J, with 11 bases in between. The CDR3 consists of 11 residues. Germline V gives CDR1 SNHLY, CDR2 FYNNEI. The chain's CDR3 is CASSLQIAAFF. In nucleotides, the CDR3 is TGTGCCAGCAGTTTACAGATTGCAGCTTTCTTT. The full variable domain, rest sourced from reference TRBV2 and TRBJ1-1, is EPEVTQTPSHQVTQMGQEVILRCVPISNHLYFYWYRQILGQKVEFLVSFYNNEISEKSEIFDDQFSVERPDGSNFTLKIRSTKLEDSAMYFCASSLQIAAFFGQGTRLTVV.